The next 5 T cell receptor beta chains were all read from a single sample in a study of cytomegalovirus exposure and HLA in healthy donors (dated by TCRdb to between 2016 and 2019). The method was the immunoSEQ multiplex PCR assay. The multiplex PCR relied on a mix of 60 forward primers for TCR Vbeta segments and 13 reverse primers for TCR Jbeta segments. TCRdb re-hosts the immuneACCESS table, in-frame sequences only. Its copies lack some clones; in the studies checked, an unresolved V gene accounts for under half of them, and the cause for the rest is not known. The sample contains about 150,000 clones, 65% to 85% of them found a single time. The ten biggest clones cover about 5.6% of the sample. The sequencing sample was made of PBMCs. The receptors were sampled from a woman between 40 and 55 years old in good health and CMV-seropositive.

CDR3 DNA: TGTGCCAGCAGGAAACTAGCCGATCAAGAGACCCAGTACTTC. This translates into CASRKLADQETQYF. The chain uses TRBV6-1 and TRBJ2-5, with D maybe TRBD2 (6 bases). Between the trimmed V and J ends, which lost 6 bases and 2 bases, there was a span of 13 bases. The CDR3 totals 14 residues. From germline, CDR1 is MNHNS and CDR2 SASEGT.

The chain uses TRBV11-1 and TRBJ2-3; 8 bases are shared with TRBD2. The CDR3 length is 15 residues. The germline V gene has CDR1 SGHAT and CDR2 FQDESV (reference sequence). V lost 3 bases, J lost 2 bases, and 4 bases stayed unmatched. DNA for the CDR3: TGTGCCAGCAGCTTGGGAGCGGGGGTCACAGATACGCAGTATTTT. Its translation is CASSLGAGVTDTQYF.

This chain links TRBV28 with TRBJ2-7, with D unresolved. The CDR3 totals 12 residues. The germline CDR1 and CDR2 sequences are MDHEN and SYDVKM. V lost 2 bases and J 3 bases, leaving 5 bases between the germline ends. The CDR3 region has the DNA TGTGCCAGCAGTTTAGCGTTCTACGAGCAGTACTTC. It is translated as CASSLAFYEQYF. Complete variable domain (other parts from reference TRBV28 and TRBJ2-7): DVKVTQSSRYLVKRTGEKVFLECVQDMDHENMFWYRQDPGLGLRLIYFSYDVKMKEKGDIPEGYSVSREKKERFSLILESASTNQTSMYLCASSLAFYEQYFGPGTRLTVT.

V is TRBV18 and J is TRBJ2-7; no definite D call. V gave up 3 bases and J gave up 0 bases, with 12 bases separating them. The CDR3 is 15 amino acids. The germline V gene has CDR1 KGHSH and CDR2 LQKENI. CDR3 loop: CASSPFGGSSYEQYF. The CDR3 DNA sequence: TGTGCCAGCTCACCCTTCGGCGGTTCCTCCTACGAGCAGTACTTC.

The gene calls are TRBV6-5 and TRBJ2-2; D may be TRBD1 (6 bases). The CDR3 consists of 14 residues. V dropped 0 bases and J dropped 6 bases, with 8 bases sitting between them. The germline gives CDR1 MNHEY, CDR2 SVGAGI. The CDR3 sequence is CASSYSKGAGELFF. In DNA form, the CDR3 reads TGTGCCAGCAGTTACTCGAAGGGGGCCGGGGAGCTGTTTTTT.